The clone carrying this T cell receptor beta chain has only a few counts. V gave up 1 base and J gave up 4 bases; unmatched junction bases: 7. Germline loops: CDR1 SGHTA, CDR2 FQGNSA. The CDR3 is 16 amino acids. Patients at the Seattle site were enrolled during active infection and followed longitudinally. This entry comes from a study of blood T cell repertoires in COVID-19. Only in-frame clones appear in the TCRdb table, and some are missing; sequencing was by immunoSEQ multiplex PCR. The table shows under 50,000 clones, with approximately 93% occurring only once. Sequenced input: peripheral blood. The receptor was isolated from a man in his 60s with COVID-19, enrolled during active disease. The V call is TRBV7-2, the J call TRBJ2-7, with TRBD2 matching 10 bases. The CDR3, as DNA: TGTGCCAGCAGCTTAGTATCCAGCGGGAGGGCATACGAGCAGTACTTC. Protein sequence: CASSLVSSGRAYEQYF.